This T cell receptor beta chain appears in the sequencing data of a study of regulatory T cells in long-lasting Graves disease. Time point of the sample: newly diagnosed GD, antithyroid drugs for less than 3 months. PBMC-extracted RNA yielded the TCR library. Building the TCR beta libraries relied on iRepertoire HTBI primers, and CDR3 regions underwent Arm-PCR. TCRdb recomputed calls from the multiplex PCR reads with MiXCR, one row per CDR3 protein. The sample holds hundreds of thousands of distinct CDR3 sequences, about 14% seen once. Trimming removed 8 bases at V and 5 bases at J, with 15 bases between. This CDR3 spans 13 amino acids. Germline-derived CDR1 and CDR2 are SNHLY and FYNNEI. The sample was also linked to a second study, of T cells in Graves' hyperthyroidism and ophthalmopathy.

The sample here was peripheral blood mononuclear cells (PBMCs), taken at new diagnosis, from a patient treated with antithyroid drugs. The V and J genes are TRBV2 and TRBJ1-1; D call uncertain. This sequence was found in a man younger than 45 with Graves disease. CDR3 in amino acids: CASCFVERTEAFF. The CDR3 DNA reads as TGTGCCAGCTGTTTTGTAGAACGAACTGAAGCTTTCTTT.